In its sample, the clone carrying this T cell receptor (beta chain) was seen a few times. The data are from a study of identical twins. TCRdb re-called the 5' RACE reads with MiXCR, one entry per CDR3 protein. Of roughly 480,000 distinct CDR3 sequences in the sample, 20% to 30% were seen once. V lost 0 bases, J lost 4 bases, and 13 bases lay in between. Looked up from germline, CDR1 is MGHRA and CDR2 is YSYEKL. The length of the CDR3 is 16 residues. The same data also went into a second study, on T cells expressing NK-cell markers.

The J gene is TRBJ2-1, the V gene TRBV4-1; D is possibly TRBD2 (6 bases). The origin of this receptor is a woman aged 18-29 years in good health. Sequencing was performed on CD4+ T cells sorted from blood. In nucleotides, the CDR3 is TGCGCCAGCAGCCAAGAGGAGCGGGCAACATACAATGAGCAGTTCTTC. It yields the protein CASSQEERATYNEQFF.